This TCR beta chain was identified in a study of T cell changes during pregnancy in multiple sclerosis. This table comes from immunoSEQ multiplex PCR, and its TCRdb copy is limited to in-frame clones, with some not included. Of approximately 110,000 clones listed, approximately 90% are singletons. V shed 4 bases and J 7 bases; nucleotides not matched to a gene: 4. This CDR3 is 15 amino acids long. Germline CDR1 MDHEN, CDR2 SYDVKM. The TCR originated in a female donor with multiple sclerosis, enrolled in a pregnancy study. The V and J genes are TRBV28 and TRBJ2-1, with 13 bases that match TRBD2. Here the sequenced sample was peripheral blood, taken in the third trimester of pregnancy. CDR3 nucleotide sequence: TGTGCCAGCAGTTCCTCGACTAGCGGGAGGAATGAGCAGTTCTTC. Its translation: CASSSSTSGRNEQFF.